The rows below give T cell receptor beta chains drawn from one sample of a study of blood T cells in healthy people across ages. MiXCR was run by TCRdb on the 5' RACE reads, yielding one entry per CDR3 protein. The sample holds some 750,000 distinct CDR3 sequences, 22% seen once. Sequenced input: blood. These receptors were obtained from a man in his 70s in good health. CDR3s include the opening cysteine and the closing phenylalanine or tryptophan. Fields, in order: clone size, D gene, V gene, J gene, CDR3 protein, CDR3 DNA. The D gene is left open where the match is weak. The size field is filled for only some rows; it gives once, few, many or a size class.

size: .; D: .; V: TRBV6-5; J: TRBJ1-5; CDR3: CASSANRVQPQHF; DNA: TGTGCCAGCAGTGCAAACAGGGTTCAGCCCCAGCATTTT
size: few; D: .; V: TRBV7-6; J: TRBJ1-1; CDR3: CASSFQFLTEAFF; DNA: TGTGCCAGCAGCTTTCAGTTTTTGACTGAAGCTTTCTTT
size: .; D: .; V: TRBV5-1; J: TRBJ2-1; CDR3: CASSSGQSQNEQFF; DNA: TGCGCCAGCAGCTCTGGACAAAGCCAGAATGAGCAGTTCTTC
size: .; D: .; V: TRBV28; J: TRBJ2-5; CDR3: CASSFPAVVQETQYF; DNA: TGTGCCAGCAGTTTTCCAGCGGTGGTTCAAGAGACCCAGTACTTC
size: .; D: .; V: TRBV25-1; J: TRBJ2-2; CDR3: CASRGGTSNTGELFF; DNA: TGTGCCAGCAGAGGCGGGACTTCGAACACCGGGGAGCTGTTTTTT
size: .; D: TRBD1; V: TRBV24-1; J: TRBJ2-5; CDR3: CATRGPGTGQETQYF; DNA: TGTGCCACCAGAGGCCCCGGGACAGGGCAAGAGACCCAGTACTTC
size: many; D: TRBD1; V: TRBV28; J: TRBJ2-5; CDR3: CASSLMRGQIQETQYF; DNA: TGTGCCAGCAGTTTGATGAGGGGACAGATCCAAGAGACCCAGTACTTC
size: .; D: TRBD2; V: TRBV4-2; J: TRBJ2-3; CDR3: CASSPLLAGGSTDTQYF; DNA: TGTGCCAGCAGCCCCCTCTTAGCGGGGGGGAGCACAGATACGCAGTATTTT
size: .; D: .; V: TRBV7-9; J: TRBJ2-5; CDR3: CASSLDPDITETQYF; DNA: TGTGCCAGCAGCTTAGACCCGGATATTACGGAGACCCAGTACTTC
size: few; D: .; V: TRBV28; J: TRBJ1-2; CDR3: CASRQYPGFYGYTF; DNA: TGTGCCAGCCGACAGTATCCGGGTTTCTATGGCTACACCTTC
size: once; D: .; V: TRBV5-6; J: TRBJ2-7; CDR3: CASSLAEGAPSYEQYF; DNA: TGTGCCAGCAGCCTGGCCGAGGGAGCCCCATCCTACGAGCAGTACTTC
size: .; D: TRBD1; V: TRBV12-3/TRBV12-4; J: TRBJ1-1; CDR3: CASRVQGTGDTEAFF; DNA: TGTGCCAGCAGGGTACAGGGGACCGGGGACACTGAAGCTTTCTTT
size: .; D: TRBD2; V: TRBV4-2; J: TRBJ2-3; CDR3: CASSQVGLAGSTDTQYF; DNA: TGTGCCAGCAGCCAAGTAGGGCTAGCGGGTAGCACAGATACGCAGTATTTT
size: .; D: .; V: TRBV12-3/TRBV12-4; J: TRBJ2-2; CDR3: CASSFGIAPIWLFF; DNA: TGTGCCAGCAGTTTCGGAATAGCGCCCATTTGGCTGTTTTTT
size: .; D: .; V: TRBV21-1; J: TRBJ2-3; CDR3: CASSKDGFTDTQYF; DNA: TGTGCCAGCAGCAAAGATGGTTTCACAGATACGCAGTATTTT
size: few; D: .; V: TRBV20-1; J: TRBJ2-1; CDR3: CSATRGWEQFF; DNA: TGCAGTGCAACACGGGGTTGGGAGCAGTTCTTC